The rows below give T cell receptor beta chains drawn from one sample of a study of blood T cells in healthy people across ages. TCRdb used MiXCR to reprocess the 5' RACE reads, holding one entry per CDR3 protein. The sample has some 700,000 distinct CDR3 sequences, about 24% seen once. The sample consisted of blood. The source is a man in his 70s in good health. CDR3s include the opening cysteine and the closing phenylalanine or tryptophan. The D gene is left open where the match is weak. Clone size is stated in some rows and not others, as once, few, many or a class when expanded.

NA	TRBV29-1	TRBJ2-7	few	TGCAGCGTTGAATACTTGGGGGCCGAGCAGTACTTC	CSVEYLGAEQYF
TRBD1	TRBV15	TRBJ1-5	NA	TGTGCCACCAGCAGAGATGGAAGGGGGCTTGGAGAAAACAATCAGCCCCAGCATTTT	CATSRDGRGLGENNQPQHF
NA	TRBV29-1	TRBJ1-2	few	TGCAGCGCAGGCTTGTTAAGGCAGGGTGGAGGCTACACCTTC	CSAGLLRQGGGYTF
NA	TRBV7-3	TRBJ2-1	few	TGTGCCAGCAGCTTATCAGTTCTCCACAATGAGCAGTTCTTC	CASSLSVLHNEQFF
NA	TRBV28	TRBJ1-2	NA	TGTGCCAGTATGACAACCATAACCGCCTATGGCTACACCTTC	CASMTTITAYGYTF
NA	TRBV12-3/TRBV12-4	TRBJ2-7	NA	TGTGCCAGCAGTGGGGGGGCCGTTTATATAGAGCAGTACTTC	CASSGGAVYIEQYF
NA	TRBV6-1	TRBJ2-3	few	TGTGCCAGCAGAAACTACCTTCTTTATATAGTATTCGTCGATACGCAGTATTTT	CASRNYLLYIVFVDTQYF
TRBD1	TRBV12-3/TRBV12-4	TRBJ1-5	NA	TGTGCCAGCAGACGAACCGGGACAGGGGGCTTTCAGCCCCAGCATTTT	CASRRTGTGGFQPQHF
TRBD1	TRBV5-1	TRBJ1-3	NA	TGCGCCAGCAGCCAAAGACAGGGAGGCTCTGGAAACACCATATATTTT	CASSQRQGGSGNTIYF
NA	TRBV12-3/TRBV12-4	TRBJ2-1	NA	TGTGCCAGCAGCCCCACAGGGTGGTATGAGCAGTTCTTC	CASSPTGWYEQFF
TRBD2	TRBV20-1	TRBJ2-2	NA	TGCAGTGCTTTCGGACTAGCGGGGGCCCATCCTGTCGGGGAGCTGTTTTTT	CSAFGLAGAHPVGELFF
NA	TRBV9	TRBJ2-3	few	TGTGCCTCCGGTGGCAGAGATACGCAGTATTTT	CASGGRDTQYF
TRBD2	TRBV7-9	TRBJ2-1	few	TGTGCCAGCAGACTCAGCGGGAACTCCTACAATGAGCAGTTCTTC	CASRLSGNSYNEQFF
NA	TRBV12-3/TRBV12-4	TRBJ1-4	NA	TGTGCCAGCAGTTTGGACGGTAATGAAAAACTGTTTTTT	CASSLDGNEKLFF
NA	TRBV7-2	TRBJ1-3	NA	TGTGCCAGCAGCCACGGGCCTGGAAACACCATATATTTT	CASSHGPGNTIYF
TRBD1	TRBV9	TRBJ2-5	NA	TGTGCCAGCAGTGGACAGGGGACCCGCAAAGAGACCCAGTACTTC	CASSGQGTRKETQYF
TRBD1	TRBV11-3	TRBJ1-6	NA	TGTGCCAGCAGCAGACAGGGGGATAATTCACCCCTCCACTTT	CASSRQGDNSPLHF
NA	TRBV6-6	TRBJ2-7	NA	TGTGCCAGCAGTTCCCGCTTGACTAGTGGGTCCTACGAGCAGTACTTC	CASSSRLTSGSYEQYF
NA	TRBV7-2	TRBJ2-2	few	TGTGCCAGCAGCTTAGCTAGGACCGGGGAGCTGTTTTTT	CASSLARTGELFF
TRBD1	TRBV3-1	TRBJ2-1	NA	TGTGCCAGCAGCCATATGGGACAGACACCGAACAATGAGCAGTTCTTC	CASSHMGQTPNNEQFF
NA	TRBV3-1	TRBJ1-2	NA	TGTGCCAGCAGCCATACCGGGAGTAACTATGGCTACACCTTC	CASSHTGSNYGYTF
NA	TRBV4-2	TRBJ1-1	few	TGTGCCAGCAGCCGTAGGGGGGGGGTCGATGAAGCTTTCTTT	CASSRRGGVDEAFF
NA	TRBV5-1	TRBJ1-2	few	TGCGCCAGCAGCTTGTGGGACCGGACTAACTATGGCTACACCTTC	CASSLWDRTNYGYTF
TRBD1	TRBV20-1	TRBJ2-7	few	TGCAGTGCCCAGCCCGGGAGGACAGGGGACTACGAGCAGTACTTC	CSAQPGRTGDYEQYF
NA	TRBV14	TRBJ1-4	few	TGTGCCAGCAGCCAACGGTCCACTAATGAAAAACTGTTTTTT	CASSQRSTNEKLFF
TRBD1	TRBV2	TRBJ2-1	few	TGTGCCAGCCCCAGGACAGGTCACAATGAGCAGTTCTTC	CASPRTGHNEQFF
NA	TRBV20-1	TRBJ1-2	few	TGCAGTGCTTCGATTTGGGGCCTCGACTATGGCTACACCTTC	CSASIWGLDYGYTF
TRBD1	TRBV4-1	TRBJ2-5	NA	TGCGCCAGCAGCCCCTGGACAGGGATGGAGACCCAGTACTTC	CASSPWTGMETQYF